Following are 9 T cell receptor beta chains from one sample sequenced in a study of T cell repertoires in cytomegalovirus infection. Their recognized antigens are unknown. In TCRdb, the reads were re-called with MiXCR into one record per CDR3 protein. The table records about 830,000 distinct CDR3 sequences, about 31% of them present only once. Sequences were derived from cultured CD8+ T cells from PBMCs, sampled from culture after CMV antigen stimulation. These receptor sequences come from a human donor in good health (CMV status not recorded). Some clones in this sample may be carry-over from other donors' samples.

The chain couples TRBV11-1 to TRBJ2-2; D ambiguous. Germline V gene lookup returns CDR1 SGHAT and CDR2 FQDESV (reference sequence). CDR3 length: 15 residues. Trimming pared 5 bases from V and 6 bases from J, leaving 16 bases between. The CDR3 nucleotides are TGTGCCAGCAGCCCGGACGTCTTTAGGGCCGGGGAGCTGTTTTTT. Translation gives CASSPDVFRAGELFF.

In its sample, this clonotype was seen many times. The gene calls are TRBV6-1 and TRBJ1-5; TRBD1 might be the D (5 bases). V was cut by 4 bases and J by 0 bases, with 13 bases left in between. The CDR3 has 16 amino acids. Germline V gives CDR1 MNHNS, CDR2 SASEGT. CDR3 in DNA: TGTGCCAGCAGTGCTTCAGGGACGTATAGCAATCAGCCCCAGCATTTT. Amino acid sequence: CASSASGTYSNQPQHF.

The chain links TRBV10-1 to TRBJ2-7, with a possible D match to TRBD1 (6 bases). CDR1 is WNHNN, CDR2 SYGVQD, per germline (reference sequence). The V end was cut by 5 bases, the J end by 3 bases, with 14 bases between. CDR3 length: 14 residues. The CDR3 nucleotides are TGCGCCAGCAGTACGGGTCAGGGGCTCTACGAGCAGTACTTC. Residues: CASSTGQGLYEQYF.

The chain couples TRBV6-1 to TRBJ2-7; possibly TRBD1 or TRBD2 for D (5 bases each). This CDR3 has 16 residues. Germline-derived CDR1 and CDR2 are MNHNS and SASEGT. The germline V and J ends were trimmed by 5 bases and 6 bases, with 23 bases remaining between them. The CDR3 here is CASSPLGLGQGPEQYV. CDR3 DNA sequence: TGTGCCAGCAGTCCCTTAGGTCTAGGCCAGGGACCCGAGCAGTACGTC.

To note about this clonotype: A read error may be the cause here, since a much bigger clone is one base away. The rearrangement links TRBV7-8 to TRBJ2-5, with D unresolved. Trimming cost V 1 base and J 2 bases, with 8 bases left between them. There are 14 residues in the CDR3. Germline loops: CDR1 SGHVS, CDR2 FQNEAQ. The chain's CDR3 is CASSLDRRQETQYF. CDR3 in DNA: TGTGCCAGCAGCTTAGACCGGAGACAAGAGACCCAGTACTTC.

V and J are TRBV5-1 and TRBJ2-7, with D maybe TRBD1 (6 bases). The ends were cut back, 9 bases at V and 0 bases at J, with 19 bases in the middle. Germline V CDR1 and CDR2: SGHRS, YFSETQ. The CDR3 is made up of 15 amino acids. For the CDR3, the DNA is TGCGCCAACACCGACCCGGGACATACCTCCTACGAGCAGTACTTC. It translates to CANTDPGHTSYEQYF.

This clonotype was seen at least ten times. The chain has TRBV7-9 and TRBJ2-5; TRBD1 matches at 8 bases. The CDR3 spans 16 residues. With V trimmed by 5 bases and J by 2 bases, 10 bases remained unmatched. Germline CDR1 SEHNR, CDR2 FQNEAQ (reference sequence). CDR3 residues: CASSPGGAGVQETQYF. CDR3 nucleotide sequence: TGTGCCAGCAGCCCAGGGGGCGCAGGGGTTCAAGAGACCCAGTACTTC.

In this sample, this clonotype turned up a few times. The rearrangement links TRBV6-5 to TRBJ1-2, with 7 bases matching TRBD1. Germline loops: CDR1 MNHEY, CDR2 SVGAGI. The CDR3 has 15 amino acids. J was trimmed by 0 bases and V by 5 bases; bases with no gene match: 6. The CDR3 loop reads CASSPQDRTNYGYTF. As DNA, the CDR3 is TGTGCCAGCAGTCCCCAGGACAGGACTAACTATGGCTACACCTTC.

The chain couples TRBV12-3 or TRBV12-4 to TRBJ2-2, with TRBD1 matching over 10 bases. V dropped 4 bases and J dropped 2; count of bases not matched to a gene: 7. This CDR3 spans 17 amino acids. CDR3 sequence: CASSSTGTGANTGELFF. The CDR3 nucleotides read TGTGCCAGCAGTTCAACCGGGACAGGGGCAAACACCGGGGAGCTGTTTTTT.